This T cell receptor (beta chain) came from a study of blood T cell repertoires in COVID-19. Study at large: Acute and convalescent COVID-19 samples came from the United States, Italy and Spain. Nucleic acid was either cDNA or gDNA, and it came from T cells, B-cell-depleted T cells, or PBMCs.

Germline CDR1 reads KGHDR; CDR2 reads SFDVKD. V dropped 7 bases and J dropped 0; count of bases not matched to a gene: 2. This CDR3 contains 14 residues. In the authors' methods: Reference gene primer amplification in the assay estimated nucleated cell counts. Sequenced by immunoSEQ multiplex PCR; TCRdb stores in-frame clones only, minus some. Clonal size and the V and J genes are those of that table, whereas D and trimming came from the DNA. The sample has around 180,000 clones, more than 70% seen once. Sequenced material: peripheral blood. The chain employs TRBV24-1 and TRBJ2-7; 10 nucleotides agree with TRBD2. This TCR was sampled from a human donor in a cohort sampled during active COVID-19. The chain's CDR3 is CATSSSGGSYEQYF. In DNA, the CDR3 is TGTGCCACCAGCTCTAGCGGGGGCTCCTACGAGCAGTACTTC.